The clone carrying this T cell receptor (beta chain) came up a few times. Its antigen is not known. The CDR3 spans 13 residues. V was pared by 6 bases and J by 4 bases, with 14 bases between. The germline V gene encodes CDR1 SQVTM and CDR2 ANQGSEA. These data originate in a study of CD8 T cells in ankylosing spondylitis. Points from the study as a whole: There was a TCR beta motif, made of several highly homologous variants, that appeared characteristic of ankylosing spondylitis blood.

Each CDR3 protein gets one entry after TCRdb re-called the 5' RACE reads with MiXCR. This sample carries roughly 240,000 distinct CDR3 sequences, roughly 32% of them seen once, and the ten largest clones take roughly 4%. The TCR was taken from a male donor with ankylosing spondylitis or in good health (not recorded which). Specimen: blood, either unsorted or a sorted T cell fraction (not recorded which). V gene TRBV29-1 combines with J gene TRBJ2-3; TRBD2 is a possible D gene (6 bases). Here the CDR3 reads CSVGTFGADTQYF. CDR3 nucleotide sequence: TGCAGCGTGGGGACTTTCGGTGCAGATACGCAGTATTTT.